In this sample, the clone carrying this TCR beta chain turned up a few times. TCRdb redid the calling of the RT-PCR reads with MiXCR, one entry per CDR3 protein. The sample carries almost 700,000 distinct CDR3 sequences, 12% to 15% recorded once. V gave up 4 bases and J gave up 5 bases, with 15 bases separating them. The CDR3 is made up of 15 amino acids. Germline V gene data show CDR1 as LGHDT and CDR2 as YNNKEL (reference sequence). The source is a female donor in good health, serving as a healthy control. The J gene is TRBJ2-1, the V gene TRBV3-1, with D unresolved. Sequences were obtained from memory CD4+ T cells from blood. The CDR3 protein is CASSLGLSGHNEQFF. CDR3 sequence (DNA): TGTGCCAGCAGCCTTGGCTTGTCGGGTCACAATGAGCAGTTCTTC.